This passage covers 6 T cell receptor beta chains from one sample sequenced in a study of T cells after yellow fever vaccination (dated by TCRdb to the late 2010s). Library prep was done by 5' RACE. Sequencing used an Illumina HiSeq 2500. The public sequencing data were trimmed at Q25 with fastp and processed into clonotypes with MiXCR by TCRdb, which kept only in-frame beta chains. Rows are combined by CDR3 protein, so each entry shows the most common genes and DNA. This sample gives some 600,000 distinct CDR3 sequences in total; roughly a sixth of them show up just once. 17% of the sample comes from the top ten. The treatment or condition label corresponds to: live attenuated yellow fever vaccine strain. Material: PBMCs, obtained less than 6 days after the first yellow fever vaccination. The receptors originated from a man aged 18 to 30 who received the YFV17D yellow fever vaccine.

The CDR3 sequence is CASSPIPGKSENIQYF. CDR3 DNA sequence: TGTGCCAGCTCACCAATTCCCGGGAAGAGCGAAAACATTCAGTACTTC. This rearrangement joins TRBV18 to TRBJ2-4, with TRBD2 as a possible D gene (5 bases). The length of the CDR3 is 16 residues. CDR1 is KGHSH and CDR2 is LQKENI in the germline V gene. V lost 2 bases and J lost 5, with 16 bases in between.

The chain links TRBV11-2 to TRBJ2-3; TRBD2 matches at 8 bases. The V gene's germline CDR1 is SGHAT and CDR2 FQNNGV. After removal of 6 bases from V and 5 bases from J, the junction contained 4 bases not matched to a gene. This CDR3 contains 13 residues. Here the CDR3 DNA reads TGTGCCAGCAGGAATAGCGGGGAAGATACGCAGTATTTT. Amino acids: CASRNSGEDTQYF.

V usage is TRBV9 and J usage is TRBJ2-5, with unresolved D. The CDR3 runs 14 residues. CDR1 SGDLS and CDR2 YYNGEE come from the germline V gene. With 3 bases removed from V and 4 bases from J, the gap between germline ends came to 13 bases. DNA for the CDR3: TGTGCCAGCAGCGCTACTCACCTTGGAGAGACCCAGTACTTC. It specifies CASSATHLGETQYF.

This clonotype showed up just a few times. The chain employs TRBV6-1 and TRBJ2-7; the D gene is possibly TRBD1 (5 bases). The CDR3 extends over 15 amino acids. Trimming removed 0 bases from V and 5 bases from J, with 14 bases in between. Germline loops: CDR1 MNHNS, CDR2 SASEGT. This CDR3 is CASSEAYRPRDEQYV. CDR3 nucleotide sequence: TGTGCCAGCAGTGAAGCGTACAGGCCCCGCGACGAGCAGTACGTC.

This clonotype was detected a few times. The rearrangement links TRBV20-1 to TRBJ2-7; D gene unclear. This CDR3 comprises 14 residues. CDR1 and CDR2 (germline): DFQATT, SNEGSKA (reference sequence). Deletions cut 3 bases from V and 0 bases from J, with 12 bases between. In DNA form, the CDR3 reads TGCAGTGCTAGCCCAGCCGAAAGCTCCTACGAGCAGTACGTC. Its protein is CSASPAESSYEQYV.

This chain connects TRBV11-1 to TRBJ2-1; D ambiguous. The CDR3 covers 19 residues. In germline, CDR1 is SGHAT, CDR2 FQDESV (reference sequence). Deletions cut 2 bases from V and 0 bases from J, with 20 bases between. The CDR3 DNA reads TGTGCCAGCAGCTTATCTACAAACCGGGCCCATTTCTCCTACAATGAGCAGTTCTTC. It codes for CASSLSTNRAHFSYNEQFF.